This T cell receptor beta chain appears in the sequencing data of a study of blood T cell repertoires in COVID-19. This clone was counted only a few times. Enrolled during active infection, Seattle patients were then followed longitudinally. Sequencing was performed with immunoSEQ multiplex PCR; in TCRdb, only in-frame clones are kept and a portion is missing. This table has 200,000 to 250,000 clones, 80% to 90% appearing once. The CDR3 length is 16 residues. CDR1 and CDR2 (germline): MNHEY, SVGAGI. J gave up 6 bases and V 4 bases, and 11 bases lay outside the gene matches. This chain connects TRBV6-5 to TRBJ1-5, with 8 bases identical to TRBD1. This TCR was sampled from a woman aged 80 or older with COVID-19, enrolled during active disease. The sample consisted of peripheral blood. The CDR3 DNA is TGTGCCAGCAGTTCACCGGGACAGGCGGGGAGTCAGCCCCAGCATTTT. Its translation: CASSSPGQAGSQPQHF.